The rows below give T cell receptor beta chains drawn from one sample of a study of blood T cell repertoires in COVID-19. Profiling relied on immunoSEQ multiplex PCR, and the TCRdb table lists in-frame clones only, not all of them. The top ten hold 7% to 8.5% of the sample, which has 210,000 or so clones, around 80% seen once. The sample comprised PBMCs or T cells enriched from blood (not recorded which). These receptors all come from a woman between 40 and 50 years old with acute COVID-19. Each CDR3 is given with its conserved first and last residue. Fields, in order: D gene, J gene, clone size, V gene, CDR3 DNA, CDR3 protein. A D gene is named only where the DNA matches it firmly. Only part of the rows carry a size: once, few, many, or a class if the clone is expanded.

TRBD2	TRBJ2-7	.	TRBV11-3	TGTGCCAGCAGCTTAGGGGGGAGGGCCTACGAGCAGTACTTC	CASSLGGRAYEQYF
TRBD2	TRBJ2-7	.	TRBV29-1	TGCAGCGTTGGGACTAGCGGATACGAGCAGTACTTC	CSVGTSGYEQYF
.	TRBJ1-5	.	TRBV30	TGTGCCTGGGGGGCAACAGGAAGGAGCAATCAGCCCCAGCATTTT	CAWGATGRSNQPQHF
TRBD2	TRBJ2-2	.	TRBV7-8	TGTGCTACCGGGACTAGCGACACCGGGGAGCTGTTTTTT	CATGTSDTGELFF
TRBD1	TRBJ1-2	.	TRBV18	TGTGCCAGCTCACTCGGGACAGAGGGGAACTATGGCTACACCTTC	CASSLGTEGNYGYTF
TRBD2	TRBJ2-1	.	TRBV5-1	TGCGCCAGCAGCGAGGAAGCCTTTTTAGCGGGGGGCTACAATGAGCAGTTCTTC	CASSEEAFLAGGYNEQFF
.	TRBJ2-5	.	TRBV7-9	TGTGCCAGCGGGAGTTCCTTTAGGGAGACCCAGTACTTC	CASGSSFRETQYF
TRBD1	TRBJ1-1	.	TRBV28	TGTGCCAGCGGAACCCTGGGACAGGGTATCAACACTGAAGCTTTCTTT	CASGTLGQGINTEAFF
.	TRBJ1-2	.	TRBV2	TGTGCCAGCAGTGAGAGGGCTAACTATGGCTACACCTTC	CASSERANYGYTF
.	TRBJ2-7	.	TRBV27	TGTGCCAGCAGTCCGACAGGATTACCCTACGAGCAGTACTTC	CASSPTGLPYEQYF
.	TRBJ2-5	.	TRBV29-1	TGCAGCGAAGGGGACCAAGAGACCCAGTACTTC	CSEGDQETQYF
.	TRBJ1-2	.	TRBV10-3	TGTGCCATCCTACAAGGGGCCCGGAGCGACTATGGCTACACCTTC	CAILQGARSDYGYTF
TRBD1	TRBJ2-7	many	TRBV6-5	TGTGCCAGCAGACGACAGGGGTCATCATACGAGCAGTACTTC	CASRRQGSSYEQYF